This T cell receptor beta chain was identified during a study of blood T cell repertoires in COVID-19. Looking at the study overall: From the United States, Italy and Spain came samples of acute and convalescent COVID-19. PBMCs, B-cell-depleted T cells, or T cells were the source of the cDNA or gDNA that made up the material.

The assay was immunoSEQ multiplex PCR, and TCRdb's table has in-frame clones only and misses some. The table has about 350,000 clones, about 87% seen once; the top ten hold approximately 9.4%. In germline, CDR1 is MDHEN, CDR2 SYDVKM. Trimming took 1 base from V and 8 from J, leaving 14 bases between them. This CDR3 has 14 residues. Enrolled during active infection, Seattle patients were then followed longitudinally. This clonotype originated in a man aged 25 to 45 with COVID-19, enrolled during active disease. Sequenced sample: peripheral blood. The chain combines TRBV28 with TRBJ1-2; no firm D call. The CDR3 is CASSLSVRQEGYTF. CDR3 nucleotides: TGTGCCAGCAGTTTATCGGTTAGACAAGAGGGCTACACCTTC.